This T cell receptor (beta chain) was identified in a study of blood T cell repertoires in COVID-19. Study-wide context: PBMCs, B-cell-depleted T cells, or T cells were the source of the cDNA or gDNA that made up the material.

Study processing details: Amplified reference gene primers provided the basis for estimating nucleated cell counts. Produced via immunoSEQ multiplex PCR; TCRdb's table is partial and in-frame only. V and J calls and clone size are given by that table; D and trimming were obtained from the DNA. The sample comprises around 180,000 clones, over 65% of which are singletons, and 3% rests with the top ten. Germline CDR1 is LGHNA and CDR2 is YNFKEQ. The CDR3 totals 17 residues. V trimming: 5 bases; J trimming: 6 bases; junction bases outside the gene matches: 11. This receptor was identified in a woman aged 80 or over with acute or convalescent COVID-19. The sequenced sample consisted of peripheral blood. J is TRBJ2-1 and V is TRBV4-2; 12 nucleotides line up with TRBD2. The CDR3 loop is CASSLKTGLAGPNEQFF. In DNA, the CDR3 is TGTGCCAGCAGCTTAAAAACGGGACTAGCGGGTCCCAATGAGCAGTTCTTC.